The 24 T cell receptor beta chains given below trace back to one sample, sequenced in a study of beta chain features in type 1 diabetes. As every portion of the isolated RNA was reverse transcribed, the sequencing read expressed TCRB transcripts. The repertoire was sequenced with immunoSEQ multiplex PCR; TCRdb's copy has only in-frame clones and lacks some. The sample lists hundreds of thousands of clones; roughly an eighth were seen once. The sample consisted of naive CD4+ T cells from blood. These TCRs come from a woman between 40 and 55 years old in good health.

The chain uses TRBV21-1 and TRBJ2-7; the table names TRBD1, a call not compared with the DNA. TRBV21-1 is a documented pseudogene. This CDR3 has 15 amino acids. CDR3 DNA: TGTGCCAGCAGCGCCCAGGGGGAGGTCACCTACGAGCAGTACTTC. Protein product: CASSAQGEVTYEQYF.

The CDR3 protein is CAISWGGVQETQYF. CDR3 coding DNA: TGTGCCATCTCTTGGGGAGGGGTTCAAGAGACCCAGTACTTC. The rearrangement uses TRBV10-3 and TRBJ2-5, with TRBD2 identical over 7 bases. The CDR3 has 14 amino acids. Germline trimming cut 8 bases from V and 2 bases from J; bases unmatched to any gene: 8. Germline CDR1 reads ENHRY; CDR2 reads SYGVKD.

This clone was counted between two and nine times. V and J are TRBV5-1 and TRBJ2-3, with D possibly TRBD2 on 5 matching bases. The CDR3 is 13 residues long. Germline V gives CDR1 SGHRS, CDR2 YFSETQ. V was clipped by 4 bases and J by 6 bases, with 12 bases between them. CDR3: CASSPSGEDTQYF. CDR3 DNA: TGCGCCAGCAGCCCCTCCGGGGAGGATACGCAGTATTTT.

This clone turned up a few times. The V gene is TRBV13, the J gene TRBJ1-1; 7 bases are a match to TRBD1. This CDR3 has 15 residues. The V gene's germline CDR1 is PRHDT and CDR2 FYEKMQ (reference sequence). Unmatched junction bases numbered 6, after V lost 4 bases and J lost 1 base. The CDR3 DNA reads TGTGCCAGCAGCTCAAGCGACAGGGCGAACACTGAAGCTTTCTTT. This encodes CASSSSDRANTEAFF.

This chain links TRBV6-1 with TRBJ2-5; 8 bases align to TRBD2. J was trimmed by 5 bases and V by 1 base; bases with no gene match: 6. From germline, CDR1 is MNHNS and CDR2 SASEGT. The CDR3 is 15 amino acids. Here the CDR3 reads CASSEGSTGGETQYF. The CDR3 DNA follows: TGTGCCAGCAGTGAAGGTTCGACGGGAGGGGAGACCCAGTACTTC.

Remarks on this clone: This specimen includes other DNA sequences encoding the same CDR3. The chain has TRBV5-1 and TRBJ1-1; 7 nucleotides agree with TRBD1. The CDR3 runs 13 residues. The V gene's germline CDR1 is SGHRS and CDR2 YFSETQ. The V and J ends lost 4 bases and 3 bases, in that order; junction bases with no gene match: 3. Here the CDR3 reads CASSLTGDTEAFF. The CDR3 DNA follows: TGCGCCAGCAGCCTTACAGGGGACACTGAAGCTTTCTTT.

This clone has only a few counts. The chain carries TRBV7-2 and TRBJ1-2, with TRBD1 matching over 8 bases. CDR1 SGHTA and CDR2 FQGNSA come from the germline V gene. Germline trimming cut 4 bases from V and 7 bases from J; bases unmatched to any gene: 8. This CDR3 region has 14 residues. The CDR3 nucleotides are TGTGCCAGCAGCTACGACAGGGGAGGAGCTGGCTACACCTTC. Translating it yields CASSYDRGGAGYTF.

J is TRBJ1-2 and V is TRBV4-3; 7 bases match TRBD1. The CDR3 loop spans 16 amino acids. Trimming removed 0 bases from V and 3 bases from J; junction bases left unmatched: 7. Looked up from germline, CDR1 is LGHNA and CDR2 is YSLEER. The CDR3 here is CASSQEVRGEDYGYTF. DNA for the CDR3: TGCGCCAGCAGCCAAGAGGTCAGGGGGGAGGACTATGGCTACACCTTC.

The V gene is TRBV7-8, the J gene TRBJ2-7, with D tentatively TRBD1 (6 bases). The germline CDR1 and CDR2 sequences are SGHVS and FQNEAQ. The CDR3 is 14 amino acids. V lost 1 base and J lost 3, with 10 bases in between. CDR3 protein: CASSLGDTLYEQYF. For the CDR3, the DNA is TGTGCCAGCAGCTTAGGGGACACCCTCTACGAGCAGTACTTC.

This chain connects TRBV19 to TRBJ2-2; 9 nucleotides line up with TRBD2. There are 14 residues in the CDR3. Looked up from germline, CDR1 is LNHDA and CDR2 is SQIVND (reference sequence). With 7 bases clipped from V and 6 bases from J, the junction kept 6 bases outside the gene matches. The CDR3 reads CASTKQREAGELFF. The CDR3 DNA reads TGTGCCAGTACAAAACAGCGGGAGGCCGGGGAGCTGTTTTTT. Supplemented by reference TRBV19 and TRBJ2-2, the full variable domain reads DGGITQSPKYLFRKEGQNVTLSCEQNLNHDAMYWYRQDPGQGLRLIYYSQIVNDFQKGDIAEGYSVSREKKESFPLTVTSAQKNPTAFYLCASTKQREAGELFFGEGSRLTVL.

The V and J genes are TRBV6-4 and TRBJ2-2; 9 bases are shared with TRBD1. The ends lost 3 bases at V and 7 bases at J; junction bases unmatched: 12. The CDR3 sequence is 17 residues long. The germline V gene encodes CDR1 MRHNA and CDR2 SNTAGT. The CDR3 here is CASSERIGTGYNGELFF. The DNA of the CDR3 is TGTGCCAGCAGTGAAAGAATCGGGACAGGGTATAACGGGGAGCTGTTTTTT.

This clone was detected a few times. DNA of the CDR3: TGTGCCAGCACCCCCCGTCGAGGAGGTGGTTCACCCCTCCACTTT. It is translated as CASTPRRGGGSPLHF. This chain uses TRBV6-1 with TRBJ1-6; no clear D. The CDR3 has 15 amino acids. Trimming shortened V by 7 bases and J by 9 bases, and 19 bases separated the two germline ends. Per the germline V gene, CDR1 is MNHNS and CDR2 is SASEGT.

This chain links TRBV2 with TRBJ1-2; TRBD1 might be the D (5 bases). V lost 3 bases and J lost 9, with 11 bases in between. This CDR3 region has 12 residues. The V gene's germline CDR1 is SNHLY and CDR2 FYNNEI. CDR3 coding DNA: TGTGCCAGCAGTGAGCGGACAAGTAGCTACACCTTC. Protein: CASSERTSSYTF.

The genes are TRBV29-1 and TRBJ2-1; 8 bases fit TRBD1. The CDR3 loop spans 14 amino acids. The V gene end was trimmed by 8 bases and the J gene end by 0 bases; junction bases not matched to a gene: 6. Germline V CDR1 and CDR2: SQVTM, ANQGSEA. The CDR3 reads CSSRQGSSYNEQFF. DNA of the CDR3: TGCAGCTCCCGACAGGGGAGCTCCTACAATGAGCAGTTCTTC.

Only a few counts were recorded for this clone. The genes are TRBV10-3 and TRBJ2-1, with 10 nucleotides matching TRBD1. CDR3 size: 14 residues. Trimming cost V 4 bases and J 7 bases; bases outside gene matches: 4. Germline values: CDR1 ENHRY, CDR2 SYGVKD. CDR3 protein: CAISGQGAGNEQFF. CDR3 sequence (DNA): TGTGCCATCAGTGGACAGGGGGCCGGGAATGAGCAGTTCTTC.

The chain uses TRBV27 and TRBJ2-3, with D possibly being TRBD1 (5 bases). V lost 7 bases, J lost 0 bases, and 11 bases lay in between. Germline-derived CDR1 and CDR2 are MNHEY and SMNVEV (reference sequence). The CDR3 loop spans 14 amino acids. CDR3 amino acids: CASTNPGSTDTQYF. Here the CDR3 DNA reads TGTGCCAGCACCAACCCAGGGAGCACAGATACGCAGTATTTT.

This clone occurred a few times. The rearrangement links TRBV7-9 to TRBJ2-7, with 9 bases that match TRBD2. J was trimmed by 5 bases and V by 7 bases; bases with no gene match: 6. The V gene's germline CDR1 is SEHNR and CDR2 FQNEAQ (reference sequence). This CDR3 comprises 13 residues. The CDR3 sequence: CASTSSGGDEQYF. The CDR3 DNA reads TGTGCCAGCACCAGTAGCGGGGGCGACGAGCAGTACTTC.

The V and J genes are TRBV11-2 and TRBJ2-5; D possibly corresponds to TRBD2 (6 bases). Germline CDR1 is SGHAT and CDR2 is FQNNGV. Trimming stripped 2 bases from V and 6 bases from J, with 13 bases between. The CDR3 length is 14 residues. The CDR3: CASSLSTSSQTQYF. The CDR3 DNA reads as TGTGCCAGCAGCTTATCGACTAGTAGCCAGACCCAGTACTTC.

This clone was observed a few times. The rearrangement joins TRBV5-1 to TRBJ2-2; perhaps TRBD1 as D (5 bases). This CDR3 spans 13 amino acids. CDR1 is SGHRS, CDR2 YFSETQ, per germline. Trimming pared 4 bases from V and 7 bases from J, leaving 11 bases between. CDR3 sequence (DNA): TGCGCCAGCAGCCCGCGAAGGGGCGGGGAGCTGTTTTTT. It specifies CASSPRRGGELFF.

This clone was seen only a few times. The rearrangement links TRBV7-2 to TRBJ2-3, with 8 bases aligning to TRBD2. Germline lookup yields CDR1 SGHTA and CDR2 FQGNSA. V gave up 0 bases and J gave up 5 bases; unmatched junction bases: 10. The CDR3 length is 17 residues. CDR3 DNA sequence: TGTGCCAGCAGCTTAGCGGGATTTAGCGGGATCGTAGATACGCAGTATTTT. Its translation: CASSLAGFSGIVDTQYF.

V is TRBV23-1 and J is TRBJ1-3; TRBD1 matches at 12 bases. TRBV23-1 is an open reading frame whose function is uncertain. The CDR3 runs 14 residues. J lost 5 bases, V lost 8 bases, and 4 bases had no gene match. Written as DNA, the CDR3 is TGCGCCAGCGGGGGACAGGGGGCAAGAAACACCATATATTTT. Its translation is CASGGQGARNTIYF.

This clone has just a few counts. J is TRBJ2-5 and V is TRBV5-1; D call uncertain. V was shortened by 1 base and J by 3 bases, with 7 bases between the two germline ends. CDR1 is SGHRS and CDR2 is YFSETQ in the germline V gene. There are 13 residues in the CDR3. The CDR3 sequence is CASSLFPEETQYF. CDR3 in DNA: TGCGCCAGCAGCTTGTTCCCGGAAGAGACCCAGTACTTC.

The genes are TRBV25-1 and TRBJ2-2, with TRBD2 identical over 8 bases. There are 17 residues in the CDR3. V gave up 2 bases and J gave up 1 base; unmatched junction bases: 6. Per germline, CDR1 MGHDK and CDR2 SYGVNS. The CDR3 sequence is CASSEPPRGGNTGELFF. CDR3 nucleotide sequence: TGTGCCAGCAGTGAACCTCCTCGGGGGGGGAACACCGGGGAGCTGTTTTTT.

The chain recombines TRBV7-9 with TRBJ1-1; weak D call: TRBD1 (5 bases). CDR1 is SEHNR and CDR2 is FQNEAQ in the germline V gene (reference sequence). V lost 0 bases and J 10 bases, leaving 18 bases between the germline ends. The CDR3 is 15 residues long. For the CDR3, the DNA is TGTGCCAGCAGCTTAGCGGGAAGGGGCTCGTACTCAGCTTTCTTT. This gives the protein CASSLAGRGSYSAFF.